This record concerns one TCR beta chain sequence. Antigen specificity is unknown. The V gene's germline CDR1 is LNHNV and CDR2 YYDKDF (reference sequence). The V end was cut by 9 bases, the J end by 4 bases, with 11 bases between. The length of the CDR3 is 12 residues. Cells stained for CD3, CD4, CD8, CD45RA, CD27 and viability were sorted into four CD45RA/CD27 subsets. Two oligonucleotides, mixed equimolar, formed the beta constant-region primer covering TRBC1 and TRBC2. Four rounds of PCR amplified the ligated cDNA using nested alpha and beta constant-region primers plus SP2. In TCRdb, the UMI-ligation and nested PCR reads were re-called with MiXCR into one record per CDR3 protein. The sample records 37,000 or so distinct CDR3 sequences, roughly 15% being singletons. This sample was included in a study of naive and memory T cell subsets. The study's findings and limits: From naive to CM, EM and EMRA, diversity decreased and Gini increased. Over 85% of naive TCR sequences appeared only once, unlike memory subsets.

Sequenced sample: effector memory CD4+ T cells from blood. Subset defined: effector memory, CD45RA- CD27-. The genes are TRBV15 and TRBJ2-3; D uncertain. The TCR sequence derives from a human donor in good health. This chain's CDR3 is CATSRGPDTQYF. In DNA, the CDR3 is TGTGCCACTTCACGAGGACCAGATACGCAGTATTTT.